One sample yielded the 19 T cell receptor beta chains listed below, sequenced in a study of blood T cell repertoires in COVID-19. The data were produced by immunoSEQ multiplex PCR, yet TCRdb's version contains in-frame clones alone and is incomplete. Among roughly 250,000 clones, about 89% were seen once, and the ten largest hold around 9.5%. Sequenced sample: peripheral blood. All receptors come from a man between 35 and 55 years old who had recovered from COVID-19.

Comment on this clone: Other DNA sequences in this specimen translate into the identical CDR3. V usage is TRBV4-3 and J usage is TRBJ1-4, with 9 bases identical to TRBD1. V lost 1 base, J lost 3 bases, and 3 bases stayed unmatched. This CDR3 is built from 16 residues. Germline V lookup: CDR1 LGHNA, CDR2 YSLEER. CDR3 residues: CASSQGGQGANEKLFF. The DNA for the CDR3 is TGCGCCAGCAGCCAAGGGGGACAGGGAGCTAATGAAAAACTGTTTTTT.

This sequence joins TRBV9 and TRBJ2-2; 8 bases align to TRBD1. CDR3 length equals 16 residues. The germline gives CDR1 SGDLS, CDR2 YYNGEE. V gave up 3 bases and J gave up 1 base; unmatched junction bases: 5. CDR3 residues: CASSARTGKNTGELFF. The DNA of the CDR3 is TGTGCCAGCAGCGCCCGGACAGGGAAGAACACCGGGGAGCTGTTTTTT.

The V call is TRBV10-3, the J call TRBJ2-7; tentative D call: TRBD2 (6 bases). The CDR3 sequence is 15 residues long. The V end was cut by 5 bases, the J end by 0 bases, with 14 bases between. CDR1 is ENHRY, CDR2 SYGVKD, per germline. CDR3 DNA: TGTGCCATCAGTTCGGGACTCTCAAACTCCTACGAGCAGTACTTC. The encoded protein is CAISSGLSNSYEQYF.

The CDR3 loop is CASSLGGKTQYF. DNA of the CDR3: TGTGCCAGCTCACTGGGGGGGAAGACCCAGTACTTC. This rearrangement joins TRBV12-3 or TRBV12-4 to TRBJ2-5; 7 nucleotides match TRBD2. V lost 8 bases and J lost 6; bases outside the gene matches: 6. The CDR3 length is 12 residues.

The genes are TRBV30 and TRBJ2-3; 8 nucleotides agree with TRBD2. Unmatched junction bases numbered 8, after V lost 4 bases and J lost 5 bases. The CDR3 is 14 amino acids. From germline, CDR1 is GTSNPN and CDR2 SVGIG (reference sequence). CDR3 DNA: TGTGCCTGGACCTCCGGGAGGGCCAAAGATACGCAGTATTTT. Protein product: CAWTSGRAKDTQYF.

The chain joins TRBV7-2 to TRBJ2-1; no definite D call. This CDR3 contains 11 residues. V gave up 0 bases and J gave up 10 bases, with 4 bases separating them. The germline V gene encodes CDR1 SGHTA and CDR2 FQGNSA. The CDR3: CASSLAFEQFF. CDR3 sequence (DNA): TGTGCCAGCAGCTTAGCCTTCGAGCAGTTCTTC.

The chain uses TRBV29-1 and TRBJ2-7; TRBD1 aligns across 9 bases. Per the germline V gene, CDR1 is SQVTM and CDR2 is ANQGSEA. The CDR3 has 13 amino acids. Trimming removed 4 bases from V and 4 bases from J; junction bases left unmatched: 5. The CDR3 loop is CSVAGTGTYEQYF. Written as DNA, the CDR3 is TGCAGCGTTGCCGGGACAGGGACGTACGAGCAGTACTTC.

V and J are TRBV21-1 and TRBJ2-6; the table's D call of TRBD2 was not tested on the DNA. TRBV21-1 corresponds to a pseudogene. The CDR3 contains 19 residues. For the CDR3, the DNA is TGTGCCAGCAGCACACAGTCTAGCGGATCTTTCTCTGGGGCCAACGTCCTGACTTTC. Translated, it gives CASSTQSSGSFSGANVLTF.

CDR3 protein: CASSYDAGGGEQFF. CDR3 sequence (DNA): TGTGCCAGCAGTTACGACGCGGGAGGCGGTGAGCAGTTCTTC. V gene TRBV6-6 combines with J gene TRBJ2-1; 8 bases are a match to TRBD2. This CDR3 is 14 amino acids long. Germline lookup yields CDR1 MNHNY and CDR2 SVGAGI (reference sequence). V shed 2 bases and J 9 bases; nucleotides not matched to a gene: 6.

V and J are TRBV24-1 and TRBJ2-7; D possibly corresponds to TRBD2 (5 bases). Trimming removed 9 bases from V and 3 bases from J, with 14 bases in between. The CDR3 sequence is 13 residues long. CDR1 is KGHDR and CDR2 is SFDVKD in the germline V gene. The CDR3 region has the DNA TGTGCCACCCTCCTCCACCGGGACTACGAGCAGTACTTC. It codes for CATLLHRDYEQYF.

The chain employs TRBV5-1 and TRBJ1-2; D possibly corresponds to TRBD1 (5 bases). There are 16 residues in the CDR3. V was trimmed by 0 bases and J by 4 bases, leaving 16 bases between them. Germline CDR1 SGHRS, CDR2 YFSETQ. CDR3 in DNA: TGCGCCAGCAGCTTGGCACAAAGGGAGGGGACCTATGGCTACACCTTC. Protein: CASSLAQREGTYGYTF.

V gene TRBV12-3 or TRBV12-4 combines with J gene TRBJ2-7; D is perhaps TRBD2 (5 bases). Trimming pared 3 bases from V and 7 bases from J, leaving 13 bases between. This CDR3 contains 13 residues. CDR3: CASSFTWSGEQYF. CDR3 sequence (DNA): TGTGCCAGCAGTTTCACGTGGTCGGGGGAGCAGTACTTC.

The rearrangement joins TRBV7-2 to TRBJ1-2, with D unclear. Trimming pared 3 bases from V and 5 bases from J, leaving 10 bases between. The CDR3 has 13 residues. Per the germline V gene, CDR1 is SGHTA and CDR2 is FQGNSA. In nucleotides, the CDR3 is TGTGCCAGCAGCTTGGCCAAGAGGTATGGCTACACCTTC. It encodes CASSLAKRYGYTF.

The genes are TRBV3-1 (or the pseudogene TRBV3-2) and TRBJ1-5; TRBD1 might be the D (6 bases). Trimming left V 2 bases short and J 0 bases short, with 8 bases between. The CDR3 sequence is 15 residues long. Germline V CDR1 and CDR2: LGHDT, YNNKEL (reference sequence). Here the CDR3 reads CASSQQGISNQPQHF. For the CDR3, the DNA is TGTGCCAGCAGCCAACAGGGGATTAGCAATCAGCCCCAGCATTTT.

This clone was detected only once. The chain is built from TRBV14 and TRBJ2-3; tentative D call: TRBD2 (6 bases). Trimming took 5 bases from V and 1 from J, leaving 16 bases between them. From germline, CDR1 is SGHDN and CDR2 FVKESK. This CDR3 contains 16 residues. The CDR3 loop is CASSAVQWEGTDTQYF. DNA for the CDR3: TGTGCCAGCAGCGCAGTTCAATGGGAGGGCACAGATACGCAGTATTTT.

The rearrangement uses TRBV6-5 and TRBJ2-5; 8 bases map to TRBD1. The CDR3 has 15 amino acids. V gave up 6 bases and J gave up 1 base; unmatched junction bases: 7. The germline V gene encodes CDR1 MNHEY and CDR2 SVGAGI. For the CDR3, the DNA is TGTGCCAGCAGGGGACTCGGGACAGGCCAAGAGACCCAGTACTTC. Translated, it gives CASRGLGTGQETQYF.

The rearrangement joins TRBV6-5 to TRBJ2-1; D unresolved. The germline V gene encodes CDR1 MNHEY and CDR2 SVGAGI. This CDR3 is built from 13 residues. Deletions cut 5 bases from V and 11 bases from J, with 16 bases between. The CDR3 is CASSNQATGKQFF. DNA for the CDR3: TGTGCCAGCAGTAATCAAGCGACTGGTAAGCAGTTCTTC.

CDR3 sequence reads: CASSDVGGRNEQYF. CDR3 coding DNA: TGTGCCAGCAGCGACGTAGGGGGAAGGAACGAGCAGTACTTC. V usage is TRBV6-5 and J usage is TRBJ2-7; the D gene is possibly TRBD1 (6 bases). V was cut by 6 bases and J by 5 bases, with 17 bases left in between. The CDR3 contains 14 residues. Germline V gene lookup returns CDR1 MNHEY and CDR2 SVGAGI.

The rearrangement links TRBV5-1 to TRBJ2-3, with 10 bases matching TRBD2. CDR3 length: 15 residues. The junction had 4 bases not matched to a gene; V was cut back by 5 bases and J by 1 base. Looked up from germline, CDR1 is SGHRS and CDR2 is YFSETQ. Here the CDR3 DNA reads TGCGCCAGCAGTCGCGGGACTAGCGGCACAGATACGCAGTATTTT. Translation gives CASSRGTSGTDTQYF.